This T cell receptor beta chain was sequenced during a study of blood T cell repertoires in COVID-19. TCRdb keeps only in-frame clones here, not all; method: immunoSEQ multiplex PCR. The table records approximately 75,000 clones, 65% to 90% of them present only once. Germline V lookup: CDR1 KGHSH, CDR2 LQKENI. The CDR3 has 15 amino acids. Deletions cut 0 bases from V and 7 bases from J, with 15 bases between. The chain combines TRBV18 with TRBJ1-1; D is perhaps TRBD1 (6 bases). Material: peripheral blood. This clonotype originated in a woman aged 50 to 65 with acute or convalescent COVID-19. DNA for the CDR3: TGTGCCAGCTCACCACCGCGGGGGGCCAGCAGTGAAGCTTTCTTT. Translating it yields CASSPPRGASSEAFF.